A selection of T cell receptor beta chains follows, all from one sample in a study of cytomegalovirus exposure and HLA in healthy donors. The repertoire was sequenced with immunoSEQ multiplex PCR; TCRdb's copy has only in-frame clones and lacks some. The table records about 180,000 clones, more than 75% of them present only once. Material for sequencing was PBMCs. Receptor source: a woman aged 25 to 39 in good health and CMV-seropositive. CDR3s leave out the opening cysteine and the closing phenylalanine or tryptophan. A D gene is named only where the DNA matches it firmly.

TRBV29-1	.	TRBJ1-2	SVEDNSGYT
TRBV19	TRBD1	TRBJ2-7	ASSRDSNYEQY
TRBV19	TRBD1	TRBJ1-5	ASSIVPRQGAYQPQH
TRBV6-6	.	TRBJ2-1	ASSYSGGGYDNEQF
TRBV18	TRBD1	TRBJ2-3	ASSPGTGITDTQY
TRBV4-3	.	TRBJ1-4	ASSQDGEKLF
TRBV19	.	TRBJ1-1	ASRPPVGRGRQGAEAF
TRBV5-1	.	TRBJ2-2	ASSFRQEYTGELF
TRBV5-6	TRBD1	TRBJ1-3	ASSLGDSSGNTIY
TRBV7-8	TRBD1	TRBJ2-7	ASTGTGSYEQY
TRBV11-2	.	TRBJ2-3	ASSLGTTFTDTQY
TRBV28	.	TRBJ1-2	ASSMTEAGVFYGYT
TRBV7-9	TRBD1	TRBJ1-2	SSSLTGTGHNGYT
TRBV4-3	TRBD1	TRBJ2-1	ASSPGQASYNEQF
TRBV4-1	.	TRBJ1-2	ASGRTGNGYT
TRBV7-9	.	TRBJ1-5	ASSRSRFGASDQPQH
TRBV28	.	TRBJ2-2	ASSSGTPTGELF
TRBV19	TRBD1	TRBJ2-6	ASSTQGGGANVLT
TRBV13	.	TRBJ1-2	ASSVTGTSAYGYT
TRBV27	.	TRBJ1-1	ASSFIGEGAF
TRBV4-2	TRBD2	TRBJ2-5	ASSQDGLAGGPTETQY
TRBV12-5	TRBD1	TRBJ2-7	ASAPAGGPYEQY
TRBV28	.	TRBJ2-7	AANSGGRGYEQY
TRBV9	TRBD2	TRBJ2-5	ASSGGKKRGGLETQY
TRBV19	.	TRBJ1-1	ASSSKRGTEAF
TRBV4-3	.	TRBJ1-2	ASSQEAGKGYT
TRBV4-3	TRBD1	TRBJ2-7	ASSQGLGQRNYEQY
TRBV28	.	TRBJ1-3	ASIVDSSGNTIY
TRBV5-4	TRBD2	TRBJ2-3	ASSLEGGGTTDTQY
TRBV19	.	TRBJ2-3	ASSIRNRYTDTQY
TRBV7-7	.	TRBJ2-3	ASSFTGTDTQY
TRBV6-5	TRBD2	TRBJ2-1	ASSYSPAGGYNEQF
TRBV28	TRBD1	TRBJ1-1	ASRPGTGGNTEAF
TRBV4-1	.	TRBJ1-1	ASSQGREPAAD
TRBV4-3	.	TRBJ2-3	ASSQDGSSPHLQY
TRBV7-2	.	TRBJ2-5	ASSFWGAQETQY
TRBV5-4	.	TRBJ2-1	ASSRQGTSYNEQF
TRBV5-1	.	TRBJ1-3	ASSLAGAENTIY
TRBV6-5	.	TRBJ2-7	ASSRAEHEQY
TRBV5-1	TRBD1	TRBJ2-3	ASSPGQGTDTQY
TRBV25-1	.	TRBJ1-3	ASSESQRAGNTIY
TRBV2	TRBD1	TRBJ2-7	ASRRQGSDEQY
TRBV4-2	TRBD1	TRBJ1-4	ASSQGGDRSGEKLF
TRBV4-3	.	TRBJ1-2	ASSQGQDNYGYT
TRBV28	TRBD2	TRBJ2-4	ASSAGGGGSENIQY
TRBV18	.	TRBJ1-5	ASSPFDRQVNQPQH
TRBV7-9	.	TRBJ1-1	ASSPPGGGPTEAF
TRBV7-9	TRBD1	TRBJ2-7	SSSIQGANDEQY
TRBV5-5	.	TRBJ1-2	ASSFGGEGYGYT
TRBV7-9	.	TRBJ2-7	ASSFQEDRFYEQY
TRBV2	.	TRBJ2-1	ASRDTYNEQF
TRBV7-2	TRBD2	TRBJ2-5	ASTSSGGDGTQY
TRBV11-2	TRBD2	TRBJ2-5	ASSELAGVETQY
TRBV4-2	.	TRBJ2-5	ASSQDSNSRDQY
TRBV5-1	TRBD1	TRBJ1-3	ASSLEGQGSLQTGNTIY